This TCR beta chain was obtained from a study of control samples from healthy donors and cancer patients. Sequenced by immunoSEQ multiplex PCR; TCRdb stores in-frame clones only, minus some. The table has 110,000 to 150,000 clones, around nine tenths seen once. From germline, CDR1 is SGHNT and CDR2 YYREEE (reference sequence). The CDR3 has 14 residues. V dropped 2 bases and J dropped 2; count of bases not matched to a gene: 1. This chain links TRBV5-4 with TRBJ1-3; 7 bases align to TRBD1. The TCR comes from a man younger than 40 in good health. Sequencing input: blood. CDR3 loop: CASSFQGAGNTIYF. CDR3 coding DNA: TGTGCCAGCAGCTTTCAGGGGGCTGGAAACACCATATATTTT.